Reported below is one T cell receptor (beta chain). These data originate in a study of blood T cell repertoires in COVID-19. Per the original methods: Reference gene primer amplification gave nucleated cell count estimates. The protocol was immunoSEQ multiplex PCR, while the TCRdb copy is restricted to in-frame clones and leaves out a portion. The V and J calls and clone size come from that table; D and trimming were worked out from the DNA. The sample includes about 480,000 clones, about 89% of them seen just once. Sequencing was performed on peripheral blood. This TCR was sampled from a woman in her 50s with COVID-19, enrolled during active disease.

CDR3 loop: CASSFMSSPSGANVLTF. In nucleotides, the CDR3 is TGTGCCAGCAGCTTTATGTCGAGCCCCTCTGGGGCCAACGTCCTGACTTTC. V usage is TRBV5-5 and J usage is TRBJ2-6; D call uncertain. CDR3 length equals 17 residues. The V end lost 2 bases, the J end lost 0 bases, and 12 bases lay between the germline ends. Germline CDR1 reads SGHKS; CDR2 reads YYEKEE (reference sequence).